This T cell receptor (beta chain) was observed in a study of cytomegalovirus exposure and HLA in healthy donors. Study-wide findings and caveats: Available immune exposure information covered CMV serostatus only. It was confirmed in vitro that a few of the CMV-associated chains were specific for CMV antigens.

Primers: 60 Vbeta forward and 13 Jbeta reverse. The data were produced by immunoSEQ multiplex PCR, yet TCRdb's version contains in-frame clones alone and is incomplete. The top ten clones hold 2% to 2.5% of a sample with roughly 90,000 clones, more than 75% of them seen once. V shed 4 bases and J shed 5 bases, with 13 bases lying between them. This CDR3 has 14 residues. Germline CDR1 and CDR2: SGDLS and YYNGEE. Concerning this clone itself: Its target is unknown.

This sequence originates from a man younger than 35 in good health and CMV-seronegative. Sequencing used PBMCs. The chain recombines TRBV9 with TRBJ2-4; possibly TRBD1 for D (5 bases). For the CDR3, the DNA is TGTGCCAGCAGCCCCCAACCACAGGAAAACATTCAGTACTTC. Amino acids: CASSPQPQENIQYF.